The 16 T cell receptor beta chains below were found in one sample sequenced in a study of CDR3 diversity in severe acne. TCRdb used MiXCR to reprocess the PCR reads, holding one entry per CDR3 protein. The table shows 85,000 to 120,000 distinct CDR3 sequences, with about half occurring only once. The sample taken for sequencing was blood. Source of these receptors: a male donor with acne.

As for this clonotype: This sequence may be a read error, since a much larger clone differs from it by one base. No conserved phenylalanine or tryptophan ends this CDR3, so it is likely a read error. V is TRBV5-8 and J is TRBJ2-2; D call uncertain. V was pared by 6 bases and J by 3 bases, with 6 bases between. The CDR3 is 12 residues long. CDR1 SGHTS and CDR2 YDEGEE come from the germline V gene. CDR3 in DNA: TGTGCCAGCATGGACGACACCGGGGAGCTGTTTTCT. Translated, it gives CASMDDTGELFS.

On this clonotype itself: The conserved phenylalanine or tryptophan is not found at the CDR3 terminus, so this likely reflects a read error. The CDR3 coding sequence is TGTGCCAGCAGTTTAGGACAGGTATTCACCGGGGAGCTGTTTATT. Its translation: CASSLGQVFTGELFI. The chain employs TRBV12-3 or TRBV12-4 and TRBJ2-2, with D perhaps TRBD1 (6 bases). The CDR3 runs 15 residues. The V end lost 1 base, the J end lost 4 bases, and 10 bases lay between the germline ends.

The table lists this clonotype with many counts. The rearrangement joins TRBV29-1 to TRBJ1-1, with D hard to call. Trimming stripped 7 bases from V and 4 bases from J, with 13 bases between. The germline gives CDR1 SQVTM, CDR2 ANQGSEA. CDR3 length: 12 amino acids. The CDR3 DNA reads TGCAGCGGATCAGAGGGAGTCACTGAAGCTTTCTTT. Protein: CSGSEGVTEAFF.

Remarks on this clonotype: The junction shows a germline mismatch at one end, possibly a read error. The chain couples TRBV9 to TRBJ2-7; 11 bases agree with TRBD2. The germline V gene has CDR1 SGDLS and CDR2 YYNGEE. The length of the CDR3 is 17 residues. CDR3 nucleotide sequence: TGCGCCAGCAACGGGGGGGCTTTAGGGACTAGCGGCTACGAGCAGTACTTC. Protein product: CASNGGALGTSGYEQYF.

This clonotype has ten or more counts. The chain uses TRBV12-3 or TRBV12-4 and TRBJ1-1; TRBD1 matches 7 bases. J gave up 1 base and V 5 bases, and 4 bases lay outside the gene matches. The CDR3 loop spans 14 amino acids. Here the CDR3 reads CASSGRGRNTEAFF. Here the CDR3 DNA reads TGTGCCAGCAGTGGGAGGGGGCGGAACACTGAAGCTTTCTTT.

The gene calls are TRBV20-1 and TRBJ1-1, with a possible D match to TRBD1 (6 bases). Germline CDR1 and CDR2: DFQATT and SNEGSKA (reference sequence). CDR3 length: 14 residues. Trimming took off 3 bases at V and 1 base at J, with 12 bases between the two ends. The CDR3 spells CSASSGAANTEAFF. The DNA of the CDR3 is TGCAGTGCTAGTTCAGGGGCAGCGAACACTGAAGCTTTCTTT.

The V and J genes are TRBV5-1 and TRBJ2-7, with D perhaps TRBD2 (5 bases). V dropped 4 bases and J dropped 5 bases, with 13 bases sitting between them. Germline CDR1 SGHRS, CDR2 YFSETQ. This CDR3 region has 13 residues. The DNA for the CDR3 is TGCGCCAGCAGCCTGTGGACCGGGGACGAGCAGTACTTC. This sequence encodes CASSLWTGDEQYF.

This clonotype was picked up many times. The chain recombines TRBV20-1 with TRBJ2-7; 7 positions agree with TRBD2. The germline V gene has CDR1 DFQATT and CDR2 SNEGSKA (reference sequence). CDR3 length equals 16 residues. Trimming took 0 bases from V and 2 from J; bases not matched to a gene: 10. The CDR3 is CSARDFQSGNPYEQYF. The CDR3 region has the DNA TGCAGTGCTAGAGACTTTCAAAGCGGGAATCCCTACGAGCAGTACTTC.

The CDR3 DNA is TGCAGTGCTAGAGAGGGCGGTGGGTCCACCAATGAGCAGTTCTTC. Amino acids: CSAREGGGSTNEQFF. The V and J genes are TRBV20-1 and TRBJ2-1, with D uncertain. The CDR3 totals 15 residues. Trimming stripped 0 bases from V and 6 bases from J, with 15 bases between. Germline CDR1 is DFQATT and CDR2 is SNEGSKA (reference sequence).

As for this clonotype: At one end the junction does not follow the germline gene, possibly because of a read error. This CDR3 reads CSARAQGHYDEQFF. For the CDR3, the DNA is TGCAGTGCTAGGGCACAGGGGCACTACGATGAGCAGTTCTTC. The chain combines TRBV20-1 with TRBJ2-1; 7 positions match TRBD1. The germline gives CDR1 DFQATT, CDR2 SNEGSKA (reference sequence). The CDR3 loop spans 14 amino acids.

This clonotype was found a few times. V gene TRBV29-1 combines with J gene TRBJ2-7; 9 bases are shared with TRBD1. With V trimmed by 7 bases and J by 2 bases, 6 bases remained unmatched. CDR1 is SQVTM, CDR2 ANQGSEA, per germline. This CDR3 has 13 amino acids. The CDR3 DNA reads as TGCAGCGCCGGGACAGGGACAACCTACGAGCAGTACTTC. This sequence encodes CSAGTGTTYEQYF.

This clonotype came up a few times. This chain links TRBV12-3 or TRBV12-4 with TRBJ2-2; 8 nucleotides agree with TRBD1. This CDR3 spans 16 amino acids. With V trimmed by 5 bases and J by 4 bases, 9 bases remained unmatched. CDR3: CASSPGGKRGTGELFF. CDR3 nucleotides: TGTGCCAGCAGTCCAGGGGGCAAGAGAGGCACCGGGGAGCTGTTTTTT.

The CDR3 DNA follows: TGCAGCGCGGGGGACGGGTTCATCTACGAGCAGTACTTC. Translated: CSAGDGFIYEQYF. This chain uses TRBV29-1 with TRBJ2-7, with D possibly being TRBD2 (6 bases). This CDR3 region has 13 residues. Germline loops: CDR1 SQVTM, CDR2 ANQGSEA. Trimming cost V 7 bases and J 3 bases, with 16 bases left between them.

On this clonotype itself: A much bigger clone sits one base away, suggesting this may be a read error. DNA for the CDR3: TGTGCCTGTAGCATTGGGTTTGGCACTGAAGCTTTCTTT. This translates into CACSIGFGTEAFF. V and J are TRBV19 and TRBJ1-1; D remains unclear. The germline V gene encodes CDR1 LNHDA and CDR2 SQIVND (reference sequence). The CDR3 is 13 amino acids. Full variable domain (outside the CDR3, taken from reference TRBV19 and TRBJ1-1): DGGITQSPKYLFRKEGQNVTLSCEQNLNHDAMYWYRQDPGQGLRLIYYSQIVNDFQKGDIAEGYSVSREKKESFPLTVTSAQKNPTAFYLCACSIGFGTEAFFGQGTRLTVV.

The chain couples TRBV2 to TRBJ2-1; 14 bases are a match to TRBD2. The V segment lost 3 bases and the J segment 5 bases; nucleotides outside the gene matches: 3. The CDR3 totals 16 residues. CDR1 SNHLY and CDR2 FYNNEI come from the germline V gene. The CDR3 is CASSDQGLAGDNEQFF. The CDR3 DNA reads TGTGCCAGCAGTGATCAGGGACTAGCGGGAGACAATGAGCAGTTCTTC.

Notes on this clonotype: One end of the junction varies from germline; a read error may be responsible. The rearrangement links TRBV4-1 to TRBJ2-1; TRBD2 agrees at 7 bases. The CDR3 runs 16 residues. Germline CDR1 MGHRA, CDR2 YSYEKL. Here the CDR3 DNA reads TGCGCCGGCAGCCAAGATGGGAGGGCCAGATACAATGAGCAGTTCTTC. This sequence encodes CAGSQDGRARYNEQFF.